Below are 11 T cell receptor beta chains sequenced from a single sample in a study of blood T cell repertoires in COVID-19 (dated by TCRdb to between 2020 and 2021). Preparation of the library involved the immunoSEQ multiplex PCR assay. TCRdb provides this immuneACCESS table in a form limited to in-frame rearrangements. Some clones are lacking; in checked studies, under half of them reflect an unresolved V gene, and why the rest are absent is not known. This sample holds tens of thousands of clones; around 85% were observed only once. The biggest ten clones account for roughly 18% of the sample. The sample taken for sequencing was peripheral blood. The source of these receptors is a man between 60 and 75 years old with acute or convalescent COVID-19.

The chain links TRBV4-2 to TRBJ2-3; 9 bases align to TRBD1. The V gene's germline CDR1 is LGHNA and CDR2 YNFKEQ. Losses at the gene ends were 2 bases for V and 8 bases for J; bases not matched to a gene: 5. This CDR3 region has 14 residues. The CDR3 spells CASSQTGGEGTQYF. CDR3 DNA sequence: TGTGCCAGCAGCCAAACAGGGGGCGAGGGTACGCAGTATTTT.

The rearrangement joins TRBV18 to TRBJ1-5; 11 bases align to TRBD1. Per germline, CDR1 KGHSH and CDR2 LQKENI. The CDR3 covers 15 residues. The V and J ends lost 6 bases and 7 bases, in that order; junction bases with no gene match: 8. CDR3 residues: CASSEDRGLGQPQHF. The CDR3 bases are TGTGCCAGCTCGGAGGACAGGGGGCTCGGACAGCCCCAGCATTTT. The full variable domain, rest sourced from reference TRBV18 and TRBJ1-5, is NAGVMQNPRHLVRRRGQEARLRCSPMKGHSHVYWYRQLPEEGLKFMVYLQKENIIDESGMPKERFSAEFPKEGPSILRIQQVVRGDSAAYFCASSEDRGLGQPQHFGDGTRLSIL.

The CDR3 sequence is CASSIGGNTGELFF. CDR3 DNA sequence: TGTGCCAGCAGCATAGGGGGAAACACCGGGGAGCTGTTTTTT. This chain uses TRBV6-5 with TRBJ2-2, with a possible D match to TRBD1 (6 bases). Germline CDR1 and CDR2: MNHEY and SVGAGI. The CDR3 runs to 14 residues. V was cut by 6 bases and J by 2 bases, with 10 bases left in between.

The chain carries TRBV6-4 and TRBJ2-1; D possibly corresponds to TRBD1 (5 bases). The CDR3 consists of 15 residues. V was pared by 6 bases and J by 3 bases, with 15 bases between. Germline CDR1 reads MRHNA; CDR2 reads SNTAGT. The CDR3 nucleotides are TGTGCCAGCAGCGAGGCCCAGGGTAACTACAATGAGCAGTTCTTC. Protein: CASSEAQGNYNEQFF.

V and J are TRBV7-2 and TRBJ2-5, with D maybe TRBD1 (5 bases). This CDR3 region has 14 residues. Germline V gene sequence: CDR1 SGHTA, CDR2 FQGNSA. The V gene lost 5 bases and the J gene lost 1 base, with 11 bases spanning the gap. The DNA for the CDR3 is TGTGCCAGCAGCCGCGACAGAATCCAAGAGACCCAGTACTTC. The encoded protein is CASSRDRIQETQYF.

In its sample, this clone was seen once. The CDR3 reads CASRGVQGRADTQYF. The CDR3, as DNA: TGTGCCAGCAGGGGCGTGCAGGGGAGGGCAGATACGCAGTATTTT. The chain combines TRBV7-9 with TRBJ2-3; D is perhaps TRBD2 (7 bases). The CDR3 is made up of 15 amino acids. Between the trimmed V and J ends, which lost 6 bases and 4 bases, there was a span of 17 bases. In germline, CDR1 is SEHNR, CDR2 FQNEAQ (reference sequence).

V and J are TRBV4-3 and TRBJ2-7, with D possibly TRBD1 on 6 matching bases. The V end was cut by 2 bases, the J end by 9 bases, with 14 bases between. This CDR3 comprises 13 residues. The V gene's germline CDR1 is LGHNA and CDR2 YSLEER. Written as DNA, the CDR3 is TGCGCCAGCAGCCAAAGAGCAGGGACACGGCAGTACTTC. It codes for CASSQRAGTRQYF.

The chain links TRBV5-1 to TRBJ2-1; 11 bases are a match to TRBD2. V gave up 0 bases and J gave up 6 bases; unmatched junction bases: 11. Germline V gene sequence: CDR1 SGHRS, CDR2 YFSETQ. The CDR3 consists of 18 residues. The CDR3 DNA reads TGCGCCAGCAGCTTGGTAGGACCGGTAGCGGGAGGGCCCAATGAGCAGTTCTTC. This gives the protein CASSLVGPVAGGPNEQFF.

The gene calls are TRBV6-2 or TRBV6-3 and TRBJ2-3; TRBD1 matches 10 bases. Germline values: CDR1 MNHEY, CDR2 SVGEGT. CDR3 length equals 18 residues. The trim removed 6 bases at V and 3 bases at J, leaving 15 bases unmatched. The CDR3 nucleotides read TGTGCCAGCAGCTTCGACAGGGGGCGCGGGGCCTTGACAGATACGCAGTATTTT. Amino acid sequence: CASSFDRGRGALTDTQYF.

The chain is built from TRBV5-6 and TRBJ2-2, with TRBD2 identical over 11 bases. Germline CDR1 reads SGHDT; CDR2 reads YYEEEE. The ends lost 2 bases at V and 8 bases at J; junction bases unmatched: 8. The CDR3 has 16 residues. The CDR3 loop reads CASSFTGLAVRGELFF. The CDR3 DNA reads TGTGCCAGCAGCTTTACGGGACTAGCGGTCCGGGGGGAGCTGTTTTTT.

The chain uses TRBV7-2 and TRBJ1-5; D uncertain. Germline V CDR1 and CDR2: SGHTA, FQGNSA. Trimming removed 4 bases from V and 7 bases from J, with 14 bases in between. CDR3 size: 14 residues. CDR3 residues: CASSSQREVQPQHF. As DNA, the CDR3 is TGTGCCAGCAGCTCCCAAAGAGAGGTGCAGCCCCAGCATTTT.